The clone carrying this T cell receptor (beta chain) has only a few counts. The target antigen is unknown. Germline and junction disagree at one end, which may indicate a read error. Germline CDR1 and CDR2: SEHNR and FQNEAQ (reference sequence). This CDR3 has 15 amino acids. This sample is part of a study of neurological immune-mediated disorders. TCRdb reprocessed the 5' RACE reads with MiXCR, giving one entry per CDR3 protein. The sample includes fewer than 85,000 distinct CDR3 sequences, around 3.9% of them seen just once. Notes on the study in general: Multiple sclerosis patients had less TCR clonal expansion than even healthy controls, unlike HTLV-1-associated myelopathy.

V gene TRBV7-9 combines with J gene TRBJ1-5, with TRBD1 matching 8 bases. This TCR was sampled from a young man with multiple sclerosis. Sample: PBMCs. CDR3 sequence: CASSPGPGGDQPQNF. CDR3 DNA sequence: TGTGCCAGCAGCCCAGGTCCAGGGGGCGATCAGCCCCAGAATTTT.